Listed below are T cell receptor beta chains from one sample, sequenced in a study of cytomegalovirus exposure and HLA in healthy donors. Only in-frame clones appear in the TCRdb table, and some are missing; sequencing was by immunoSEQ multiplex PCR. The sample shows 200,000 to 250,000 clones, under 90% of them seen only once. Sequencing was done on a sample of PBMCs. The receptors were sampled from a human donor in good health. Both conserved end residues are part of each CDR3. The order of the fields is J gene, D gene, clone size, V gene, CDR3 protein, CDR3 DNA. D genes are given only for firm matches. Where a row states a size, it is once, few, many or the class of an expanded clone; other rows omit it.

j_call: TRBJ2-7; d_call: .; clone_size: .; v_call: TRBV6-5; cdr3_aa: CASMVQASAATRQYF; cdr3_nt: TGTGCCAGCATGGTACAAGCTAGCGCAGCTACGAGGCAGTACTTC
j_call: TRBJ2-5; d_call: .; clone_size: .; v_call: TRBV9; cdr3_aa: CASSATRGVETQYF; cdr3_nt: TGTGCCAGCAGCGCAACCAGGGGAGTGGAGACCCAGTACTTC
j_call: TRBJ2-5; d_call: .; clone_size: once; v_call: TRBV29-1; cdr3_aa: CSVEALETQYF; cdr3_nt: TGCAGCGTTGAAGCGTTGGAGACCCAGTACTTC
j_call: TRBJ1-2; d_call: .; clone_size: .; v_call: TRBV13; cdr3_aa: CASSQPGTPYGYTF; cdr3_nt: TGTGCCAGCAGCCAACCTGGGACTCCCTATGGCTACACCTTC
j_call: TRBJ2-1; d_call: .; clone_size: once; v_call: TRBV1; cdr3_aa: CTSSQGGSAYNEQFF; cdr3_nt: TGCACCAGCAGCCAAGGCGGGAGTGCTTACAATGAGCAGTTCTTC
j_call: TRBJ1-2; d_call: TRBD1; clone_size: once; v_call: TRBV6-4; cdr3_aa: CASSPGTGRGYTF; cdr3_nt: TGTGCCAGCAGTCCCGGGACAGGCAGAGGCTACACCTTC
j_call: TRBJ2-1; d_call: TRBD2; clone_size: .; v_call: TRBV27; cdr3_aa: CASTIAGGWNEQFF; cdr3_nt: TGTGCCAGCACCATAGCGGGAGGGTGGAATGAGCAGTTCTTC
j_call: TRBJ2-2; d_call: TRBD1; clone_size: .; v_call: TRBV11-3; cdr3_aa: CASSDAGGSAGELFF; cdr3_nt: TGTGCCAGCAGCGACGCAGGGGGATCAGCCGGGGAGCTGTTTTTT
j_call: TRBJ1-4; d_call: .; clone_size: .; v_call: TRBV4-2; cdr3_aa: CASSQPQGLGVNEKLFF; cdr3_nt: TGTGCCAGCAGCCAACCACAGGGCCTGGGGGTGAATGAAAAACTGTTTTTT
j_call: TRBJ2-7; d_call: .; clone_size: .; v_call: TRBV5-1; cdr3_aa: CASSLGQGNEQYF; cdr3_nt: TGCGCCAGCAGTTTGGGCCAGGGTAACGAGCAGTACTTC
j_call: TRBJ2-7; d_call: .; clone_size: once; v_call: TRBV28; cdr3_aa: CASSLGFSAGQREQYF; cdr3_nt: TGTGCCAGCAGTTTGGGTTTCTCCGCAGGGCAGCGCGAGCAGTACTTC
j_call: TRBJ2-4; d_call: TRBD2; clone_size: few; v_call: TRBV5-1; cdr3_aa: CASSLTGGVGRRKNIQYF; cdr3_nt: TGCGCCAGCAGCCTCACGGGGGGGGTGGGAAGGCGCAAAAACATTCAGTACTTC
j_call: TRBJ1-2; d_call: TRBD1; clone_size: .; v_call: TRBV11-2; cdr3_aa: CASSLGTGSYGYTF; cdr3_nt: TGTGCCAGCAGCTTAGGGACAGGGTCCTATGGCTACACCTTC
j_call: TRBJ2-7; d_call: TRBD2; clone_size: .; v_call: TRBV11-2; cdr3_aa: CASSLVGLAGVREQYF; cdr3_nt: TGTGCCAGCAGCTTAGTGGGACTAGCGGGAGTCCGGGAGCAGTACTTC
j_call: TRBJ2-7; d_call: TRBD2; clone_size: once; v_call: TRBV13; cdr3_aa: CASSFASGEAYEQYF; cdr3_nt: TGTGCCAGCAGCTTCGCTAGCGGGGAAGCCTACGAGCAGTACTTC
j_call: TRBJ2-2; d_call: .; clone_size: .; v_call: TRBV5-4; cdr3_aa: CASSLPGQGSYTGELFF; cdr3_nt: TGTGCCAGCAGCCTTCCTGGGCAGGGGTCCTACACCGGGGAGCTGTTTTTT
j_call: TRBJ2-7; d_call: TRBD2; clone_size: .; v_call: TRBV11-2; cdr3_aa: CASSAGLAGVEQYF; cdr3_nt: TGTGCCAGCAGCGCAGGACTAGCGGGAGTCGAGCAGTACTTC
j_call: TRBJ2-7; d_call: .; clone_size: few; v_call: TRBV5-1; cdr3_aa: CASSPDSYEQYF; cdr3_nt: TGCGCCAGCAGCCCTGACAGCTACGAGCAGTACTTC
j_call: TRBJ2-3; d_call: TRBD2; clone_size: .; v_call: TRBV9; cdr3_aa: CASSAEAGGADTQYF; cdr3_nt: TGTGCCAGCAGCGCTGAGGCGGGGGGCGCAGATACGCAGTATTTT
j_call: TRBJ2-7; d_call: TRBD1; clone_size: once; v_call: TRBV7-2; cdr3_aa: CASSRPDRVPYEQYF; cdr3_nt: TGTGCCAGCAGCCGCCCGGACAGGGTGCCCTACGAGCAGTACTTC
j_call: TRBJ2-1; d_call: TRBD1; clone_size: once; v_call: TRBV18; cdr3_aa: CASSSDRVTYNEQFF; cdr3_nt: TGTGCCAGCTCATCCGACAGGGTCACCTACAATGAGCAGTTCTTC
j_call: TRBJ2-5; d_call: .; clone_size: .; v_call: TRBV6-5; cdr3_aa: CASSYGVRGSETQYF; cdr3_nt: TGTGCCAGCAGTTACGGAGTCAGGGGATCAGAGACCCAGTACTTC
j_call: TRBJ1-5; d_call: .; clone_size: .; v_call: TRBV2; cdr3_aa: CASRKVDSGNQPQHF; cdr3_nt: TGTGCCAGTCGGAAGGTGGATTCGGGAAATCAGCCCCAGCATTTT
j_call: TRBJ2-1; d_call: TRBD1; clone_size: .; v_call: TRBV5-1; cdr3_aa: CASSFGTGWNEQFF; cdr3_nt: TGCGCCAGCAGCTTCGGGACAGGGTGGAATGAGCAGTTCTTC
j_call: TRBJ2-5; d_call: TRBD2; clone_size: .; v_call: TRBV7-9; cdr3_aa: CASSLLAGVETQYF; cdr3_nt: TGTGCCAGCAGCTTACTAGCGGGAGTAGAGACCCAGTACTTC
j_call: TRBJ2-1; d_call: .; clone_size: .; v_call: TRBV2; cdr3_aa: CASSDSQGLGEQFF; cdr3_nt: TGTGCCAGCAGTGACTCACAGGGCTTGGGGGAGCAGTTCTTC
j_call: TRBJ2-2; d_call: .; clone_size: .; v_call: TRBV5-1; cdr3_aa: CASSPSLEPGELFF; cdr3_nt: TGCGCCAGCAGCCCCTCACTAGAACCCGGGGAGCTGTTTTTT
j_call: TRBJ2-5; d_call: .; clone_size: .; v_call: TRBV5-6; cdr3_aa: CASSGQIQETQYF; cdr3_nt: TGTGCCAGCAGCGGTCAGATCCAAGAGACCCAGTACTTC
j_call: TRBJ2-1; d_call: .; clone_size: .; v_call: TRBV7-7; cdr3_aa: CASSPQGNEQFF; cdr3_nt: TGTGCTAGCAGCCCTCAGGGAAATGAGCAGTTCTTC
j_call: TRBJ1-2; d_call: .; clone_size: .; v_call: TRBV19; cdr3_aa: CASSIIEQNYGYTF; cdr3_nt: TGTGCCAGTAGTATCATCGAACAGAACTATGGCTACACCTTC
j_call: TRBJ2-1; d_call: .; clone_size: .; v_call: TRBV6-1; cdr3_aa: CASSELASSYNEQFF; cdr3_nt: TGTGCCAGCAGTGAACTAGCGAGCTCCTACAATGAGCAGTTCTTC
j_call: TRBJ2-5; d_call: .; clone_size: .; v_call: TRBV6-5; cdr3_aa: CASRIGSGYQETQYF; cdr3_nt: TGTGCCAGCAGAATTGGGTCAGGGTACCAAGAGACCCAGTACTTC
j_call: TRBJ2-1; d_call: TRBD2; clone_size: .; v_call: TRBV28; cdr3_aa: CASRSGGGRINEQFF; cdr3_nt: TGTGCCAGCAGGTCCGGGGGCGGGAGGATAAATGAGCAGTTCTTC
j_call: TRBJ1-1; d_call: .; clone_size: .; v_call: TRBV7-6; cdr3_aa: CASTAREGEAFF; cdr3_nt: TGTGCCAGCACCGCTCGGGAGGGTGAAGCTTTCTTT
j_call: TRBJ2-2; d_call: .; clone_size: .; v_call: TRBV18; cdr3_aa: CASSPSFFTGELFF; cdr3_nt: TGTGCCAGCTCACCGAGCTTTTTCACCGGGGAGCTGTTTTTT
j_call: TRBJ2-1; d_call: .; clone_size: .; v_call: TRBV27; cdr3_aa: CASNRFGAESSYNEQFF; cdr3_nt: TGTGCCAGCAACCGTTTCGGAGCGGAGAGCTCCTACAATGAGCAGTTCTTC
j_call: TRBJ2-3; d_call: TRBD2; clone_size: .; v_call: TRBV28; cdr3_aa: CASSLSASGSRDTQYF; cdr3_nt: TGTGCCAGCAGTTTATCGGCTAGCGGGAGTAGGGATACGCAGTATTTT
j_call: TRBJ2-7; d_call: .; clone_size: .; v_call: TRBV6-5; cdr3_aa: CASRRDLSSYEQYF; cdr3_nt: TGTGCCAGCAGAAGGGACTTAAGCTCCTACGAGCAGTACTTC
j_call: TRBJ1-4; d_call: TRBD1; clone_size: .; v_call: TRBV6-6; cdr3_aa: CASSFTRGQNEKLFF; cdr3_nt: TGTGCCAGCAGTTTTACCAGGGGGCAGAATGAAAAACTGTTTTTT
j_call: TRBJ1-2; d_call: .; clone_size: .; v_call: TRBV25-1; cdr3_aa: CASSEYGVDQGYTF; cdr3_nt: TGTGCCAGCAGTGAATACGGAGTAGATCAGGGCTACACCTTC
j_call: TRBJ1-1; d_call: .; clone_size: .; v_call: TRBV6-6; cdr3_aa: CASSPGGGEAFF; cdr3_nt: TGTGCCAGCAGTCCCGGAGGGGGGGAGGCTTTCTTT